The TCR beta chain under discussion was sequenced for a study of Ad26.COV2.S vaccination and SARS-CoV-2 variants. Study background: In the study, Ad26.COV2.S was injected intramuscularly once, or twice 56 days apart. Study results and limitations: Spike-specific CD8+ and CD4+ T cell responses reportedly showed substantial breadth after vaccination. Comparable non-spike TCR breadth was observed in vaccine and placebo recipients.

Comment on this clone: Its antigen is not known.

Sample treatment: some 20 received Ad26.COV2.S at low or high dose, single or two shots; 5 received placebo; per-sample allocation not given. Specimens were obtained on day 63 following the first vaccine or placebo injection. SARS-CoV-2 spike from the Wuhan strain was encoded by the vaccine, an Ad26 vector. Trimming pared 5 bases from V and 5 bases from J, leaving 12 bases between. This CDR3 has 12 residues. The germline V gene encodes CDR1 GTSNPN and CDR2 SVGIG (reference sequence). Sequenced by immunoSEQ multiplex PCR; TCRdb stores in-frame clones only, minus some. Found here are roughly 300,000 clones, 85% to 90% of them singletons; the top ten hold approximately 5%.

This TCR came from a person between 18 and 65 years old who received the Ad26.COV2.S COVID-19 vaccine or a placebo. The genes are TRBV30 and TRBJ1-2; the D gene is possibly TRBD1 (6 bases). The sequences come from peripheral blood, collected in a trial of Ad26.COV2.S vaccine versus placebo. CDR3 protein: CAWSQGMYGYTF. The DNA for the CDR3 is TGTGCCTGGTCCCAGGGGATGTATGGCTACACCTTC.